This T cell receptor beta chain stems from a study of blood T cell repertoires in COVID-19. Study overall: Spain, Italy and the United States supplied samples that represented acute and convalescent COVID-19. Sample material is recorded as cDNA or gDNA derived from T cells, B-cell-depleted T cells, or PBMCs.

Trimming pared 4 bases from V and 4 bases from J, leaving 13 bases between. The CDR3 spans 15 residues. CDR1 is MNHEY, CDR2 SMNVEV, per germline (reference sequence). Under the authors' procedure: Cell counts per sample came from amplifying reference gene primers. Measured with immunoSEQ multiplex PCR; TCRdb has only the in-frame clones, and not every one. Clone size and V and J calls were adopted from that table, with D and trimming inferred from the DNA. The table has 270,000 or so clones, approximately 87% seen once. Source material: peripheral blood. The TCR sequence derives from a human donor in a cohort sampled during active COVID-19. The chain uses TRBV27 and TRBJ2-2; possibly TRBD2 for D (5 bases). The CDR3, as DNA: TGTGCCAGCAGTTCCCGGACTGCTGGCACCGGGGAGCTGTTTTTT. Translating gives CASSSRTAGTGELFF.